This is a list of T cell receptor beta chains from one sample in a study of cytomegalovirus exposure and HLA in healthy donors. Some clones are missing from TCRdb's copy, which holds only in-frame ones; the method was immunoSEQ multiplex PCR. Among about 190,000 clones listed, roughly 79% were seen once. Sequenced input: PBMCs. The receptors originated from a woman aged 18-29 years in good health and CMV-seronegative. CDR3s include the opening cysteine and the closing phenylalanine or tryptophan. D genes are given only for firm matches. Clone size, where shown, is once, few, many, or a class for clones that have expanded.

v_gene	d_gene	abundance	j_gene	CDR3aa	CDR3nt
TRBV28	NA	NA	TRBJ2-7	CASRSSGHLSYEQYF	TGTGCCAGCAGGTCGTCGGGACACCTCTCCTACGAGCAGTACTTC
TRBV28	TRBD1	few	TRBJ1-3	CASRTGSGNTIYF	TGTGCCAGCAGGACAGGGTCTGGAAACACCATATATTTT
TRBV2	TRBD2	NA	TRBJ2-3	CASREGPFGGSADTQYF	TGTGCCAGCAGGGAAGGGCCTTTCGGCGGGAGTGCAGATACGCAGTATTTT
TRBV18	NA	few	TRBJ1-2	CASSPEGLGGYTF	TGTGCCAGCTCACCGGAGGGCCTGGGAGGCTACACCTTC
TRBV19	TRBD1	NA	TRBJ1-1	CASSVTGGLNTEAFF	TGTGCCAGTAGTGTAACAGGGGGTTTGAACACTGAAGCTTTCTTT
TRBV5-1	NA	NA	TRBJ2-3	CASSPTAAYTDTQYF	TGCGCCAGCAGCCCCACGGCGGCCTACACAGATACGCAGTATTTT
TRBV2	TRBD1	NA	TRBJ2-2	CASRVRTGDTGELFF	TGTGCCAGCAGGGTCAGGACAGGGGACACCGGGGAGCTGTTTTTT
TRBV6-6	TRBD2	NA	TRBJ2-1	CASSQGPREGNEQFF	TGTGCCAGCAGTCAGGGGCCCCGGGAGGGCAATGAGCAGTTCTTC
TRBV7-3	NA	NA	TRBJ1-1	CASSLRGGDTEAFF	TGTGCCAGCAGCTTAAGGGGGGGGGACACTGAAGCTTTCTTT
TRBV7-3	TRBD2	NA	TRBJ2-1	CASSLLGGRTYNEQFF	TGTGCCAGCAGCTTGTTGGGAGGGAGGACCTACAATGAGCAGTTCTTC
TRBV5-6	TRBD1	few	TRBJ2-7	CASSRQGDSHEQYF	TGTGCCAGCAGCCGACAGGGGGATAGCCACGAGCAGTACTTC
TRBV28	NA	NA	TRBJ2-1	CASGGLNNEQFF	TGTGCCAGCGGCGGCTTGAACAATGAGCAGTTCTTC
TRBV28	TRBD1	NA	TRBJ2-7	CASIGQGPEQYF	TGTGCCAGCATAGGACAGGGCCCCGAGCAGTACTTC
TRBV25-1	TRBD1	NA	TRBJ2-3	CASRTKPGQGSDTQYF	TGTGCCAGCAGAACTAAACCGGGACAGGGGTCAGATACGCAGTATTTT
TRBV4-1	NA	once	TRBJ2-4	CASSQVGVNLAKNIQYF	TGCGCCAGCAGCCAAGTCGGGGTGAACCTAGCCAAAAACATTCAGTACTTC
TRBV10-3	TRBD1	once	TRBJ2-6	CAISDHATGLSGANVLTF	TGTGCCATCAGTGATCACGCGACAGGGTTATCTGGGGCCAACGTCCTGACTTTC
TRBV5-1	NA	NA	TRBJ2-5	CASSGQNQETQYF	TGCGCCAGCAGCGGGCAGAACCAAGAGACCCAGTACTTC
TRBV9	NA	NA	TRBJ1-3	CASSVEIHGRSGNTIYF	TGTGCCAGCAGCGTAGAAATCCACGGTCGCTCTGGAAACACCATATATTTT
TRBV6-5	TRBD2	NA	TRBJ2-2	CASRPSGSGTGELFF	TGTGCCAGCAGACCCAGCGGGAGTGGCACCGGGGAGCTGTTTTTT
TRBV9	NA	few	TRBJ1-6	CASSVATTYNSPLHF	TGTGCCAGCAGCGTAGCTACCACCTATAATTCACCCCTCCACTTT
TRBV2	TRBD1	NA	TRBJ1-1	CASNNRGNTEAFF	TGTGCCAGCAATAACAGGGGGAACACTGAAGCTTTCTTT
TRBV7-2	NA	once	TRBJ2-7	CASSLGITGYEQYF	TGTGCCAGCAGCTTAGGAATCACAGGTTACGAGCAGTACTTC
TRBV4-3	NA	few	TRBJ2-6	CASSQDAGTGANVLTF	TGCGCCAGCAGCCAAGACGCAGGGACTGGGGCCAACGTCCTGACTTTC
TRBV10-3	TRBD1	NA	TRBJ2-7	CATAPGQGGYEQYF	TGTGCCACCGCCCCCGGACAGGGCGGCTACGAGCAGTACTTC
TRBV6-5	TRBD1	once	TRBJ2-1	CASSYATGAYNEQFF	TGTGCCAGCAGTTACGCGACAGGGGCGTACAATGAGCAGTTCTTC
TRBV27	TRBD1	NA	TRBJ1-4	CASFPQGQGVTNEKLFF	TGTGCCAGTTTTCCCCAGGGACAGGGGGTGACTAATGAAAAACTGTTTTTT
TRBV7-8	NA	NA	TRBJ2-1	CASSLGASYNEQFF	TGTGCCAGCAGCTTAGGGGCTTCCTACAATGAGCAGTTCTTC
TRBV2	TRBD2	few	TRBJ2-1	CASHTSGGINEQFF	TGTGCCAGCCATACTAGCGGGGGAATCAATGAGCAGTTCTTC
TRBV15	NA	once	TRBJ1-5	CATSRAIYNQPQHF	TGTGCCACCAGCAGAGCAATCTATAATCAGCCCCAGCATTTT
TRBV7-9	TRBD1	few	TRBJ1-5	CASSPFPTGGAQPQHF	TGTGCCAGCAGCCCATTTCCGACAGGGGGGGCTCAGCCCCAGCATTTT
TRBV27	NA	NA	TRBJ2-1	CASRQGAYNEQFF	TGTGCCAGCAGACAGGGAGCCTACAATGAGCAGTTCTTC
TRBV4-1	NA	NA	TRBJ1-3	CASSLPSAGGFSGNTIYF	TGCGCCAGCAGCCTTCCCTCGGCAGGCGGGTTTTCTGGAAACACCATATATTTT
TRBV6-1	NA	NA	TRBJ2-4	CASRDIGRTQYF	TGTGCCAGCAGGGACATTGGACGGACTCAGTACTTC
TRBV20-1	NA	NA	TRBJ1-5	CSASSRQPQHF	TGCAGTGCTAGTTCCAGGCAGCCCCAGCATTTT
TRBV9	NA	NA	TRBJ2-7	CASSVGISSYEQYF	TGTGCCAGCAGCGTGGGCATTAGCTCCTACGAGCAGTACTTC
TRBV4-1	NA	few	TRBJ1-2	CASSLSTATSNYGYTF	TGCGCCAGCAGCCTATCGACAGCGACAAGCAACTATGGCTACACCTTC
TRBV5-5	TRBD1	NA	TRBJ2-7	CASSLQTGVPYEQYF	TGTGCCAGCAGCTTACAAACAGGGGTCCCCTACGAGCAGTACTTC
TRBV20-1	NA	NA	TRBJ2-1	CSADQTPRQFF	TGCAGTGCAGATCAAACACCCCGGCAGTTCTTC
TRBV11-2	TRBD1	NA	TRBJ1-4	CASSALTPGQGAQKLFF	TGTGCCAGCAGCGCTTTAACACCGGGACAGGGGGCGCAAAAACTGTTTTTT
TRBV25-1	NA	few	TRBJ1-2	CASSEGVLDGYTF	TGTGCCAGCAGTGAGGGCGTTTTGGATGGCTACACCTTC
TRBV5-4	NA	NA	TRBJ1-1	CASSLSGGNTEAFF	TGTGCCAGCAGCTTATCGGGGGGGAACACTGAAGCTTTCTTT
TRBV2	TRBD2	once	TRBJ2-1	CASSDGLVVPYNEQFF	TGTGCCAGCAGTGACGGACTAGTCGTCCCCTACAATGAGCAGTTCTTC
TRBV14	TRBD2	NA	TRBJ2-7	CASSQGAGAGVGEQYF	TGTGCCAGCAGCCAAGGGGCTGGAGCGGGAGTGGGCGAGCAGTACTTC
TRBV28	TRBD1	NA	TRBJ2-7	CASRDREFLHEQYF	TGTGCCAGCCGGGACAGGGAATTTTTACACGAGCAGTACTTC
TRBV7-9	NA	NA	TRBJ2-7	CASSSNRDTLYEQYF	TGTGCCAGCAGCTCCAACCGGGACACCCTCTACGAGCAGTACTTC
TRBV11-2	NA	few	TRBJ1-3	CASSWDNLGNTIYF	TGTGCCAGCAGCTGGGACAACCTCGGAAACACCATATATTTT
TRBV30	NA	few	TRBJ2-6	CAWGQNSGANVLTF	TGTGCCTGGGGACAGAACTCTGGGGCCAACGTCCTGACTTTC
TRBV9	NA	NA	TRBJ1-5	CASSVEGVGEPQHF	TGTGCCAGCAGCGTAGAGGGGGTAGGGGAGCCCCAGCATTTT